One and the same sample provided the 25 T cell receptor beta chains below, sequenced in a study of siplizumab effects on memory and regulatory T cells (dated by TCRdb to between 2019 and 2020). Library preparation was by the immunoSEQ multiplex PCR assay. The table was pulled from immuneACCESS by TCRdb, which kept in-frame rearrangements only. Such tables lose some clones; where checked, under half of the loss comes from unresolved V genes, and the rest has no known cause. Recorded for this sample are some 100,000 clones; 90% to 95% of them occurred a single time. The ten biggest clones cover over 5% of the sample. Sequencing input: CD8+ T cells sorted from blood. The origin of the receptors is a human donor in good health.

The rearrangement links TRBV30 to TRBJ1-5; perhaps TRBD1 as D (5 bases). Trimming shortened V by 2 bases and J by 2 bases, and 10 bases separated the two germline ends. CDR1 is GTSNPN, CDR2 SVGIG, per germline (reference sequence). The CDR3 loop spans 14 amino acids. The CDR3 here is CAWSSGVGNQPQHF. CDR3 nucleotides: TGTGCCTGGAGTTCGGGGGTAGGCAATCAGCCCCAGCATTTT.

This sequence joins TRBV11-2 and TRBJ2-2; D uncertain. CDR1 is SGHAT and CDR2 is FQNNGV in the germline V gene. Trimming left V 3 bases short and J 7 bases short, with 12 bases between. The CDR3 covers 14 residues. The CDR3 DNA is TGTGCCAGCAGCTTTGGATTAGCCAGCGGGGAGCTGTTTTTT. Translated: CASSFGLASGELFF.

The gene calls are TRBV6-5 and TRBJ1-2, with a weak D call TRBD1 (5 bases). Germline assignment: CDR1 MNHEY and CDR2 SVGAGI. Trimming took off 0 bases at V and 6 bases at J, with 17 bases between the two ends. The CDR3 covers 16 residues. The CDR3: CASSYSRISGMDGYTF. The CDR3 region has the DNA TGTGCCAGCAGTTACTCGAGGATATCAGGGATGGATGGCTACACCTTC.

The genes are TRBV10-3 and TRBJ2-7, with D maybe TRBD2 (5 bases). The germline CDR1 and CDR2 sequences are ENHRY and SYGVKD. The V and J ends lost 2 bases and 6 bases respectively, with 8 bases between them. This CDR3 has 12 residues. The CDR3 sequence: CAISEQAGEQYF. The CDR3 DNA follows: TGTGCCATCAGTGAGCAGGCGGGCGAGCAGTACTTC.

The gene calls are TRBV15 and TRBJ1-5, with D perhaps matching TRBD1 (5 bases). Germline CDR1 reads LNHNV; CDR2 reads YYDKDF (reference sequence). V gave up 0 bases and J gave up 3 bases, with 6 bases separating them. The CDR3 consists of 14 residues. As DNA, the CDR3 is TGTGCCACCAGCAGAGACAGGGACAATCAGCCCCAGCATTTT. This translates into CATSRDRDNQPQHF.

Ten or more counts support this clone. The chain links TRBV6-6 to TRBJ1-2; 8 nucleotides match TRBD1. Trimming at V came to 7 bases and at J to 2 bases, leaving 9 bases not matched to a gene. The CDR3 is 15 amino acids. Germline V gene lookup returns CDR1 MNHNY and CDR2 SVGAGI (reference sequence). In DNA form, the CDR3 reads TGTGCCAGCACTCAGGACAGGGCCCAAAACTATGGCTACACCTTC. Its translation is CASTQDRAQNYGYTF.

V usage is TRBV4-1 and J usage is TRBJ2-7, with D possibly being TRBD1 (5 bases). This CDR3 spans 14 amino acids. CDR1 is MGHRA and CDR2 is YSYEKL in the germline V gene. Trimming took 2 bases from V and 2 from J, leaving 10 bases between them. The chain's CDR3 is CASSQTPGTYEQYF. CDR3 coding DNA: TGCGCCAGCAGCCAAACACCAGGGACCTACGAGCAGTACTTC.

V gene TRBV30 combines with J gene TRBJ2-7; TRBD2 matches 9 bases. Germline loops: CDR1 GTSNPN, CDR2 SVGIG (reference sequence). This CDR3 has 14 amino acids. The V segment lost 2 bases and the J segment 6 bases; nucleotides outside the gene matches: 8. In nucleotides, the CDR3 is TGTGCCTGGAGTTTGGCGGGAGGGCCTGGCGAGCAGTACTTC. It yields the protein CAWSLAGGPGEQYF. Filled out from reference TRBV30 and TRBJ2-7, the complete variable domain reads SQTIHQWPATLVQPVGSPLSLECTVEGTSNPNLYWYRQAAGRGLQLLFYSVGIGQISSEVPQNLSASRPQDRQFILSSKKLLLSDSGFYLCAWSLAGGPGEQYFGPGTRLTVT.

V gene TRBV6-1 combines with J gene TRBJ2-7, with D perhaps matching TRBD1 or TRBD2 (5 bases each). Germline V gene lookup returns CDR1 MNHNS and CDR2 SASEGT. The CDR3 is made up of 15 amino acids. V lost 1 base and J 4 bases, leaving 14 bases between the germline ends. The CDR3 bases are TGTGCCAGCAGTGAAGGAGTGGCTGGGGGTTACGAGCAGTACTTC. Its translation: CASSEGVAGGYEQYF.

The sample holds one count of this clone. This chain's CDR3 is CASSEQLAGGPKNIQYF. The CDR3, as DNA: TGTGCCAGTAGTGAACAATTAGCGGGGGGGCCCAAAAACATTCAGTACTTC. The chain joins TRBV19 to TRBJ2-4; 11 bases agree with TRBD2. Germline V gene data show CDR1 as LNHDA and CDR2 as SQIVND (reference sequence). The CDR3 length is 17 residues. The V segment lost 5 bases and the J segment 2 bases; nucleotides outside the gene matches: 8.

V gene TRBV21-1 combines with J gene TRBJ2-3; whether TRBD1, the table's D call, matches the DNA was not checked. TRBV21-1 is a pseudogene segment. This CDR3 is built from 14 residues. The CDR3 spells CASSPLQGTDTQYF. The CDR3 DNA sequence: TGTGCCAGCAGCCCTTTGCAGGGCACAGATACGCAGTATTTT.

The chain uses TRBV9 and TRBJ1-1; D perhaps matches TRBD1 (5 bases). The germline gives CDR1 SGDLS, CDR2 YYNGEE. V gave up 0 bases and J gave up 5 bases, with 14 bases separating them. The CDR3 is 15 amino acids. CDR3 amino acids: CASSVGEGTRTEAFF. DNA of the CDR3: TGTGCCAGCAGCGTAGGGGAAGGGACTCGAACTGAAGCTTTCTTT.

V and J are TRBV27 and TRBJ2-3, with 13 bases fitting TRBD2. CDR1 is MNHEY, CDR2 SMNVEV, per germline (reference sequence). This CDR3 has 19 amino acids. J was trimmed by 0 bases and V by 0 bases; bases with no gene match: 6. In DNA, the CDR3 is TGTGCCAGCAGTTTATCGGGACTAGCGGGGATGTTAAGCACAGATACGCAGTATTTT. Amino acids: CASSLSGLAGMLSTDTQYF.

This clone was detected once. J is TRBJ2-7 and V is TRBV6-6; TRBD1 matches at 8 bases. CDR3 size: 12 residues. J was trimmed by 7 bases and V by 6 bases; bases with no gene match: 5. Germline-derived CDR1 and CDR2 are MNHNY and SVGAGI (reference sequence). CDR3 protein: CASSQGAGEQYF. The CDR3 DNA is TGTGCCAGCAGCCAGGGGGCCGGGGAGCAGTACTTC.

The rearrangement joins TRBV9 to TRBJ1-3, with a possible D match to TRBD1 (5 bases). Germline assignment: CDR1 SGDLS and CDR2 YYNGEE. CDR3 length: 15 amino acids. Trimming stripped 0 bases from V and 0 bases from J, with 7 bases between. This CDR3 reads CASSVEGNSGNTIYF. DNA of the CDR3: TGTGCCAGCAGCGTAGAGGGGAACTCTGGAAACACCATATATTTT.

This rearrangement joins TRBV7-9 to TRBJ1-1, with D possibly matching TRBD1 (5 bases). Germline lookup yields CDR1 SEHNR and CDR2 FQNEAQ (reference sequence). Trimming took 10 bases from V and 4 from J, leaving 19 bases between them. The CDR3 has 14 amino acids. This CDR3 reads CATPEVGGRTEAFF. The DNA for the CDR3 is TGTGCCACCCCCGAGGTGGGGGGACGCACTGAAGCTTTCTTT.

This sequence joins TRBV11-3 and TRBJ2-1; D call uncertain. CDR3 length: 11 residues. CDR1 is SGHNT, CDR2 YENEEA, per germline. V lost 3 bases, J lost 10 bases, and 7 bases lay in between. The CDR3 protein is CASSFTGEQFF. DNA of the CDR3: TGTGCCAGCAGCTTTACCGGGGAGCAGTTCTTC.

This clone was recorded once. This chain uses TRBV7-9 with TRBJ1-3; D gene ambiguous. The CDR3 spans 15 residues. Per germline, CDR1 SEHNR and CDR2 FQNEAQ (reference sequence). The ends were cut back, 4 bases at V and 0 bases at J, with 10 bases in the middle. The CDR3 protein is CASSSVSTSGNTIYF. The CDR3 DNA follows: TGTGCCAGCAGCTCGGTCAGTACCTCTGGAAACACCATATATTTT.

This chain connects TRBV5-6 to TRBJ2-7, with TRBD1 as a possible D gene (6 bases). Between the trimmed V and J ends, which lost 0 bases and 3 bases, there was a span of 10 bases. CDR1 is SGHDT, CDR2 YYEEEE, per germline. The length of the CDR3 is 14 residues. The CDR3: CASSLDRGFYEQYF. CDR3 nucleotide sequence: TGTGCCAGCAGCTTGGATAGGGGGTTCTACGAGCAGTACTTC.

The V gene is TRBV7-9, the J gene TRBJ1-6; D possibly corresponds to TRBD1 (5 bases). The CDR3 is 16 amino acids. Germline assignment: CDR1 SEHNR and CDR2 FQNEAQ (reference sequence). Trimming cost V 3 bases and J 10 bases, with 19 bases left between them. The CDR3 DNA follows: TGTGCCAGCAGCTTTTACCTGGACGGGACCGACTCACCCCTCCACTTT. Protein product: CASSFYLDGTDSPLHF.

This clone showed up just a few times. The genes are TRBV2 and TRBJ1-2, with D maybe TRBD1 (5 bases). This CDR3 has 13 amino acids. The V end was cut by 8 bases, the J end by 0 bases, with 10 bases between. CDR1 and CDR2 from the germline V gene are SNHLY and FYNNEI. Here the CDR3 DNA reads TGTGCCAGCGGAGGACACTCTAACTATGGCTACACCTTC. This sequence encodes CASGGHSNYGYTF.

The chain links TRBV4-1 to TRBJ2-1; 9 positions agree with TRBD2. V gave up 4 bases and J gave up 0 bases; unmatched junction bases: 4. Per the germline V gene, CDR1 is MGHRA and CDR2 is YSYEKL. This CDR3 has 16 amino acids. DNA of the CDR3: TGCGCCAGCAGCCTTAGCGGGGGCCTCTCCTACAATGAGCAGTTCTTC. This encodes CASSLSGGLSYNEQFF.

This clone has just one count. The rearrangement joins TRBV7-9 to TRBJ2-3, with TRBD2 matching 13 bases. The V segment lost 0 bases and the J segment 5 bases; nucleotides outside the gene matches: 2. CDR1 and CDR2 from the germline V gene are SEHNR and FQNEAQ (reference sequence). The CDR3 runs 16 residues. Here the CDR3 reads CASSLAGLAGRDTQYF. DNA of the CDR3: TGTGCCAGCAGCTTAGCGGGACTAGCGGGGAGAGATACGCAGTATTTT.

The chain recombines TRBV18 with TRBJ2-5; possibly TRBD1 for D (5 bases). The V gene's germline CDR1 is KGHSH and CDR2 LQKENI. V was clipped by 6 bases and J by 0 bases, with 14 bases between them. The CDR3 has 15 amino acids. The CDR3 DNA is TGTGCCAGCTCCGACTGGACACCGTACCAAGAGACCCAGTACTTC. It codes for CASSDWTPYQETQYF.

In its sample, this clone was seen once. The gene calls are TRBV19 and TRBJ2-7; D gene uncertain. Trimming removed 3 bases at V and 6 bases at J, with 15 bases between. This CDR3 region has 14 residues. The V gene's germline CDR1 is LNHDA and CDR2 SQIVND (reference sequence). CDR3 protein: CASSIGQELGEQYF. CDR3 DNA: TGTGCCAGTAGTATCGGGCAGGAGCTTGGCGAGCAGTACTTC.